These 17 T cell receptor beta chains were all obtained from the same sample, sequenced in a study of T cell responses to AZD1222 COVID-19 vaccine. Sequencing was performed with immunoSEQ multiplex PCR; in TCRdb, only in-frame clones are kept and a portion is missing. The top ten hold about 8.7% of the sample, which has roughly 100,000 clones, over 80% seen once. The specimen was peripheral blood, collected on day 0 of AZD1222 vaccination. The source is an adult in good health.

The DNA of the CDR3 is TGCAGCGTTTCCAACAGGGAAACCGGGGAGCTGTTTTTT. It specifies CSVSNRETGELFF. The chain is built from TRBV29-1 and TRBJ2-2; perhaps TRBD1 as D (6 bases). This CDR3 has 13 amino acids. V dropped 5 bases and J dropped 5 bases, with 12 bases sitting between them. Germline-derived CDR1 and CDR2 are SQVTM and ANQGSEA.

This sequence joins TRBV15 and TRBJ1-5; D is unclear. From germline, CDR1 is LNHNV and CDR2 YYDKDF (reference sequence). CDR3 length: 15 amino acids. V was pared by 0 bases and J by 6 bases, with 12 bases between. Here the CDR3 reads CATSRDRGVGQPQHF. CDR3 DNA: TGTGCCACCAGCAGAGATCGGGGAGTAGGTCAGCCCCAGCATTTT.

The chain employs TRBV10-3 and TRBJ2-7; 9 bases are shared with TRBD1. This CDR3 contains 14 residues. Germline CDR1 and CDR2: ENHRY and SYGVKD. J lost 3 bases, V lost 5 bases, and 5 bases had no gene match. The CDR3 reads CAISTGGVDYEQYF. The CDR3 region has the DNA TGTGCCATCAGTACAGGGGGCGTGGACTACGAGCAGTACTTC.

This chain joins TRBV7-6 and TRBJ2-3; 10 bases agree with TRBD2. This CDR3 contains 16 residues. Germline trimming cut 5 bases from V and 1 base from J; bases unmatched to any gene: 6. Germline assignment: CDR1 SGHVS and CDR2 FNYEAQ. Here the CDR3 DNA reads TGTGCCAGCAGCCACCGACTAGCGGGCGGCACAGATACGCAGTATTTT. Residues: CASSHRLAGGTDTQYF.

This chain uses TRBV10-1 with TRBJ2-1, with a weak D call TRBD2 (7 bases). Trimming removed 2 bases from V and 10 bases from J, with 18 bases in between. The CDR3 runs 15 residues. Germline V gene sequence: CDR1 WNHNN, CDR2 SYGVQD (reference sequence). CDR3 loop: CASSERGGGLPEQFF. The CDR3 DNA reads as TGCGCCAGCAGTGAGAGAGGGGGGGGACTTCCAGAGCAGTTCTTC.

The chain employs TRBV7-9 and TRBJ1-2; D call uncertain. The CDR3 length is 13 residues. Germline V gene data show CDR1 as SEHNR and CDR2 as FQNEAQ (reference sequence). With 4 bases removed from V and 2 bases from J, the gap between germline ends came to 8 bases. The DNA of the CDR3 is TGTGCCAGCAGCTACAGTGCCAACTATGGCTACACCTTC. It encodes CASSYSANYGYTF.

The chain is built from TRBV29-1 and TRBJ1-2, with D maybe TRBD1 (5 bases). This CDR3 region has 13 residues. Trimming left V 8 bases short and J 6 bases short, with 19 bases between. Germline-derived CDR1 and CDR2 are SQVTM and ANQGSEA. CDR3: CSTRGGEFNGYTF. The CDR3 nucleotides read TGCAGCACCCGGGGGGGGGAGTTCAATGGCTACACCTTC.

The CDR3 DNA is TGTGCCAGTAGTTTCCGGGACAGGGCCGGCTACACCTTC. Translation: CASSFRDRAGYTF. V and J are TRBV19 and TRBJ1-2; 9 bases are shared with TRBD1. Trimming took 5 bases from V and 8 from J; bases not matched to a gene: 6. Germline CDR1 is LNHDA and CDR2 is SQIVND (reference sequence). The CDR3 runs 13 residues.

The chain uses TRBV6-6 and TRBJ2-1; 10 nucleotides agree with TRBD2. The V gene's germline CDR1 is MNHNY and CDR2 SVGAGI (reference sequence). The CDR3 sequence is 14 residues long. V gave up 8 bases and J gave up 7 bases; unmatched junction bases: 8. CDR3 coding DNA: TGTGCCAGCGGATCTAGCGGGAGAAGGAATGAGCAGTTCTTC. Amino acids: CASGSSGRRNEQFF.

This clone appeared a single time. CDR3 in DNA: TGTGCCAGCTCACGGGGGGGGACGCCCTATGGCTACACCTTC. Amino acids: CASSRGGTPYGYTF. This chain uses TRBV28 with TRBJ1-2, with D possibly being TRBD1 (5 bases). V was pared by 8 bases and J by 4 bases, with 17 bases between. From germline, CDR1 is MDHEN and CDR2 SYDVKM. The CDR3 has 14 amino acids.

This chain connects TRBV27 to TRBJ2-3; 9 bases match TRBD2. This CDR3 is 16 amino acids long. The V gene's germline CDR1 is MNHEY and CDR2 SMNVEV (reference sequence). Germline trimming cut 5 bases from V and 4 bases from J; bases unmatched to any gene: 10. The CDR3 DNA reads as TGTGCCAGCAGTCCCAGAGGGACTAGCATCTCAGATACGCAGTATTTT. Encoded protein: CASSPRGTSISDTQYF.

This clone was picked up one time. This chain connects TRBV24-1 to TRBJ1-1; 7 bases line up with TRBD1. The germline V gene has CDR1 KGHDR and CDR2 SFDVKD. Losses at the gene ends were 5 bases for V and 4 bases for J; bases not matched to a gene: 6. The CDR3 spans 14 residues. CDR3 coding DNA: TGTGCCACCAGTGCACAGGGGAGGGGCACTGAAGCTTTCTTT. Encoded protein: CATSAQGRGTEAFF.

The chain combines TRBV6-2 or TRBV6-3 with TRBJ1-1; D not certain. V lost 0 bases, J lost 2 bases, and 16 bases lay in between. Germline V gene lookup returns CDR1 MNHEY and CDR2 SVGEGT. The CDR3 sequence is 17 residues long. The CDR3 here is CASSYSVGMSGNTEAFF. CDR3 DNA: TGTGCCAGCAGTTACTCTGTTGGGATGTCGGGAAACACTGAAGCTTTCTTT.

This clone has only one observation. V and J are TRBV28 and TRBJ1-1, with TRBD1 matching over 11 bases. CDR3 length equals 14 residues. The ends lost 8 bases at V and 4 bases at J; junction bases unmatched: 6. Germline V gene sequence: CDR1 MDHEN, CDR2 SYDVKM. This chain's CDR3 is CASRGTGGTTEAFF. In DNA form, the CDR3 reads TGTGCCAGCCGTGGGACAGGGGGTACCACTGAAGCTTTCTTT.

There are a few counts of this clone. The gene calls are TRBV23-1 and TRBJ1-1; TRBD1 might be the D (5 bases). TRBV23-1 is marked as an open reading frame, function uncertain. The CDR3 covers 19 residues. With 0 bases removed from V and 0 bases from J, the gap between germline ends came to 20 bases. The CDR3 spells CASSQSIRALLFMNTEAFF. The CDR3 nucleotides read TGCGCCAGCAGTCAATCGATCAGGGCGCTACTCTTCATGAACACTGAAGCTTTCTTT.

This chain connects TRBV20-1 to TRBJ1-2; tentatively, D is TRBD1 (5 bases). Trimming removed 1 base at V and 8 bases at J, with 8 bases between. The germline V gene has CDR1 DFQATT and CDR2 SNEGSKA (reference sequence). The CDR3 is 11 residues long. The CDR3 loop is CSARGGQGYTF. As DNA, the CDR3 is TGCAGTGCTAGAGGAGGACAAGGCTACACCTTC.

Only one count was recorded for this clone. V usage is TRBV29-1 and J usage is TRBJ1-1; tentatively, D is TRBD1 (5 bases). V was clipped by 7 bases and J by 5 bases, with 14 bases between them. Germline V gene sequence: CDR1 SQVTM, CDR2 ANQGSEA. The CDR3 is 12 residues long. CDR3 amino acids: CSGLWGWTEAFF. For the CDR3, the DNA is TGCAGCGGTTTGTGGGGGTGGACTGAAGCTTTCTTT.